Each of the 28 T cell receptor beta chains below was sequenced from the same sample in a study of neurological immune-mediated disorders. TCRdb reprocessed the 5' RACE reads with MiXCR, giving one entry per CDR3 protein. Among tens of thousands of distinct CDR3 sequences, 3% to 4% were seen once, and the ten largest hold 3% to 4%. Sequencing was done on a sample of PBMCs. These receptors came from a man aged 40-55 years with multiple sclerosis.

This clonotype was observed many times. V gene TRBV7-6 combines with J gene TRBJ1-3; D remains unclear. In germline, CDR1 is SGHVS, CDR2 FNYEAQ. This CDR3 comprises 16 residues. Trimming stripped 1 base from V and 0 bases from J, with 10 bases between. The CDR3 reads CASSLGVMGSGNTIYF. CDR3 bases: TGTGCCAGCAGCTTAGGAGTTATGGGCTCTGGAAACACCATATATTTT.

The sample holds many counts of this clonotype. This chain uses TRBV5-1 with TRBJ1-5, with D perhaps TRBD1 (5 bases). Germline values: CDR1 SGHRS, CDR2 YFSETQ. Trimming removed 5 bases at V and 4 bases at J, with 13 bases between. This CDR3 has 14 amino acids. The CDR3 nucleotides read TGCGCCAGCAGATACAGAGAGGGGAATCAGCCCCAGCATTTT. Translation: CASRYREGNQPQHF.

This clonotype was seen many times. The rearrangement links TRBV3-1 to TRBJ2-7, with D uncertain. Germline V gene sequence: CDR1 LGHDT, CDR2 YNNKEL (reference sequence). Between the trimmed V and J ends, which lost 1 base and 3 bases, there was a span of 4 bases. This CDR3 comprises 12 residues. Here the CDR3 reads CASSQGDYEQYF. Written as DNA, the CDR3 is TGTGCCAGCAGCCAAGGTGACTACGAGCAGTACTTC.

In its sample, this clonotype was seen many times. The J gene is TRBJ2-3, the V gene TRBV29-1; D not resolved. The CDR3 has 13 amino acids. Germline V gene sequence: CDR1 SQVTM, CDR2 ANQGSEA. The ends were cut back, 6 bases at V and 1 base at J, with 11 bases in the middle. CDR3 loop: CSVKRARTDTQYF. The CDR3 DNA follows: TGCAGCGTCAAAAGGGCCCGCACAGATACGCAGTATTTT.

This clonotype occurred many times. The chain couples TRBV5-1 to TRBJ2-1, with D perhaps TRBD2 (6 bases). CDR1 and CDR2 (germline): SGHRS, YFSETQ. With 2 bases removed from V and 6 bases from J, the gap between germline ends came to 15 bases. The CDR3 sequence is 15 residues long. The CDR3 loop is CASSLSLASPNEQFF. The CDR3, as DNA: TGCGCCAGCAGCTTATCCCTAGCGTCACCCAATGAGCAGTTCTTC.

This clonotype was observed at least ten times. The chain combines TRBV5-1 with TRBJ1-2; 12 nucleotides agree with TRBD1. The CDR3 contains 16 residues. Looked up from germline, CDR1 is SGHRS and CDR2 is YFSETQ. J was trimmed by 4 bases and V by 7 bases; bases with no gene match: 11. The CDR3 bases are TGCGCCAGCTCTCCGGGACAGGGGGCGCTTAGCTATGGCTACACCTTC. Its translation: CASSPGQGALSYGYTF.

This clonotype was detected many times. CDR3: CASSLDSFTEAFF. The CDR3 region has the DNA TGTGCCAGCAGCTTGGACTCTTTCACTGAAGCTTTCTTT. The V call is TRBV5-4, the J call TRBJ1-1; the D is unclear. The V end was cut by 0 bases, the J end by 4 bases, with 7 bases between. Germline-derived CDR1 and CDR2 are SGHNT and YYREEE (reference sequence). The CDR3 extends over 13 amino acids.

V gene TRBV20-1 combines with J gene TRBJ1-5; D might be TRBD1 (6 bases). V lost 3 bases, J lost 6 bases, and 15 bases lay in between. This CDR3 has 14 amino acids. Per germline, CDR1 DFQATT and CDR2 SNEGSKA (reference sequence). CDR3 region: CSARLGQGTQPQHF. The CDR3 DNA sequence: TGCAGTGCTAGGCTGGGGCAGGGGACTCAGCCCCAGCATTTT.

About this clonotype: A much larger clone lies one base from this, so it may be a read error. V is TRBV6-5 and J is TRBJ1-5; D is uncertain. V was cut by 5 bases and J by 2 bases, with 10 bases left in between. From germline, CDR1 is MNHEY and CDR2 SVGAGI. CDR3 length: 14 amino acids. CDR3 bases: TGTGCCAGCAGTCAGACAAGTGGCAATCAGCCCCAGCATTTT. This codes for CASSQTSGNQPQHF.

The sample holds many counts of this clonotype. J is TRBJ2-3 and V is TRBV7-2; a weak D match, TRBD2 (5 bases). The CDR3 is made up of 15 amino acids. Germline V lookup: CDR1 SGHTA, CDR2 FQGNSA. The V and J ends lost 1 base and 5 bases respectively, with 13 bases between them. CDR3 protein: CASSLDGLRGDTQYF. In nucleotides, the CDR3 is TGTGCCAGCAGCTTAGATGGACTCCGGGGAGATACGCAGTATTTT.

The chain employs TRBV19 and TRBJ1-2, with D perhaps TRBD1 (5 bases). Trimming cost V 3 bases and J 4 bases, with 12 bases left between them. Germline loops: CDR1 LNHDA, CDR2 SQIVND (reference sequence). The CDR3 runs to 14 residues. CDR3: CASSIPSGRYGYTF. CDR3 DNA: TGTGCCAGTAGTATCCCATCAGGGCGCTATGGCTACACCTTC.

In its sample, this clonotype was seen many times. The V call is TRBV7-2, the J call TRBJ2-7, with 11 bases identical to TRBD1. CDR1 SGHTA and CDR2 FQGNSA come from the germline V gene. V trimming: 4 bases; J trimming: 4 bases; junction bases outside the gene matches: 6. The CDR3 totals 15 residues. The CDR3 nucleotides are TGTGCCAGCAGCTCTCGGACAGGGGGCGTTTACGAGCAGTACTTC. Protein sequence: CASSSRTGGVYEQYF.

Concerning this clonotype: A much larger clone sits a single nucleotide away, making a read error possible. The V gene is TRBV20-1, the J gene TRBJ1-2; possibly TRBD1 for D (5 bases). Germline V gene sequence: CDR1 DFQATT, CDR2 SNEGSKA (reference sequence). The CDR3 has 10 amino acids. V dropped 5 bases and J dropped 12 bases, with 13 bases sitting between them. The CDR3 region is CSARSGYDTF. CDR3 coding DNA: TGCAGTGCTCGGTCAGGGTACGACACCTTC.

This clonotype was counted ten times or more. J is TRBJ2-3 and V is TRBV27; 8 positions match TRBD2. CDR1 is MNHEY and CDR2 is SMNVEV in the germline V gene (reference sequence). This CDR3 comprises 16 residues. With 5 bases clipped from V and 3 bases from J, the junction kept 10 bases outside the gene matches. CDR3 DNA: TGTGCCAGCAGTCAGGGACTAGTTGGGAAGACAGATACGCAGTATTTT. Its translation is CASSQGLVGKTDTQYF.

This clonotype has at least ten counts. This chain connects TRBV24-1 to TRBJ1-1; D perhaps matches TRBD1 (5 bases). Deletions cut 3 bases from V and 3 bases from J, with 7 bases between. The CDR3 loop spans 13 amino acids. CDR1 and CDR2 from the germline V gene are KGHDR and SFDVKD. DNA for the CDR3: TGTGCCACCAGTGATACGGGACACACTGAAGCTTTCTTT. This translates into CATSDTGHTEAFF.

This clonotype occurred many times. A read error may be the cause here, since a much bigger clone is one base away. The V gene is TRBV20-1, the J gene TRBJ2-1; a weak D match, TRBD1 (6 bases). CDR3 length: 13 amino acids. V was shortened by 7 bases and J by 7 bases, with 17 bases between the two germline ends. Germline V lookup: CDR1 DFQATT, CDR2 SNEGSKA (reference sequence). The CDR3 loop reads CSDPGTLDNEQFF. For the CDR3, the DNA is TGCAGTGACCCCGGGACACTGGATAATGAGCAGTTCTTC.

This clonotype showed up many times. The chain uses TRBV7-2 and TRBJ1-2; no clear D gene. The CDR3 totals 12 residues. Germline V gene sequence: CDR1 SGHTA, CDR2 FQGNSA. Deletions cut 3 bases from V and 7 bases from J, with 9 bases between. The CDR3 protein is CASSFQGFGYTF. The CDR3 DNA sequence: TGTGCCAGCAGCTTCCAAGGATTTGGCTACACCTTC.

This clonotype was observed many times. V gene TRBV18 combines with J gene TRBJ1-5; possibly TRBD1 for D (5 bases). CDR3 length: 13 residues. Trimming left V 3 bases short and J 7 bases short, with 10 bases between. Germline V gene sequence: CDR1 KGHSH, CDR2 LQKENI. CDR3 region: CASSPRGDQPQHF. CDR3 nucleotide sequence: TGTGCCAGCTCACCTAGGGGAGACCAGCCCCAGCATTTT.

This clonotype was counted at least ten times. V is TRBV6-5 and J is TRBJ2-3; 7 bases map to TRBD2. With 8 bases clipped from V and 7 bases from J, the junction kept 9 bases outside the gene matches. Germline lookup yields CDR1 MNHEY and CDR2 SVGAGI. The CDR3 spans 13 residues. This CDR3 is CASRGDQRNTQYF. In DNA form, the CDR3 reads TGTGCCAGCCGGGGGGACCAGAGAAATACGCAGTATTTT.

In this sample, this clonotype turned up many times. The chain recombines TRBV7-2 with TRBJ1-5; the D gene is possibly TRBD1 (6 bases). CDR1 and CDR2 from the germline V gene are SGHTA and FQGNSA. V lost 1 base and J lost 1, with 8 bases in between. The CDR3 is made up of 15 amino acids. The DNA for the CDR3 is TGTGCCAGCAGCTTAGTGAGGGGGAGCAATCAGCCCCAGCATTTT. The encoded protein is CASSLVRGSNQPQHF.

This clonotype was recorded at least ten times. V and J are TRBV29-1 and TRBJ1-1; D is perhaps TRBD1 (5 bases). The CDR3 covers 13 residues. V gave up 4 bases and J gave up 4 bases, with 13 bases separating them. CDR1 and CDR2 from the germline V gene are SQVTM and ANQGSEA. CDR3 bases: TGCAGCGTTGCCCGTGGGGGGTCCACTGAAGCTTTCTTT. Encoded protein: CSVARGGSTEAFF.

The rearrangement uses TRBV5-1 and TRBJ2-1, with 9 bases fitting TRBD2. CDR3 length: 16 residues. The V segment lost 3 bases and the J segment 2 bases; nucleotides outside the gene matches: 6. Germline V CDR1 and CDR2: SGHRS, YFSETQ. CDR3: CASSWPSGAPYNEQFF. The CDR3 DNA sequence: TGCGCCAGCAGCTGGCCTAGCGGGGCCCCCTACAATGAGCAGTTCTTC.

This clonotype was seen repeatedly, ten times or more. The chain links TRBV12-3 or TRBV12-4 to TRBJ1-3; a possible D gene is TRBD1 (6 bases). The CDR3 is 16 residues long. Trimming removed 6 bases from V and 4 bases from J, with 19 bases in between. CDR3 nucleotides: TGTGCCAGCAGCCGACGGAGCAGGGGTTCAGGAAACACCATATATTTT. This codes for CASSRRSRGSGNTIYF.

This clonotype showed up many times. The chain recombines TRBV5-1 with TRBJ2-2; tentatively, D is TRBD1 (5 bases). V gave up 4 bases and J gave up 4 bases, with 11 bases separating them. Germline CDR1 and CDR2: SGHRS and YFSETQ. The CDR3 sequence is 14 residues long. The CDR3 DNA reads TGCGCCAGCAGCCTCCAGGGCTTCACCGGGGAGCTGTTTTTT. Its protein is CASSLQGFTGELFF. The full variable domain, its missing parts supplied by reference TRBV5-1 and TRBJ2-2, is KAGVTQTPRYLIKTRGQQVTLSCSPISGHRSVSWYQQTPGQGLQFLFEYFSETQRNKGNFPGRFSGRQFSNSRSEMNVSTLELGDSALYLCASSLQGFTGELFFGEGSRLTVL.

This clonotype was observed at least ten times. A single base separates this from a much larger clone, so it may be a read error. This chain connects TRBV29-1 to TRBJ2-6, with D possibly matching TRBD2 (5 bases). In germline, CDR1 is SQVTM, CDR2 ANQGSEA. Trimming pared 7 bases from V and 0 bases from J, leaving 7 bases between. The CDR3 covers 13 residues. The chain's CDR3 is CSERDSGANVLTF. The DNA for the CDR3 is TGCAGCGAACGGGACTCTGGGGCCAACGTCCTGACTTTC. Combining the CDR3 with reference TRBV29-1 and TRBJ2-6 gives the whole variable domain SAVISQKPSRDICQRGTSLTIQCQVDSQVTMMFWYRQQPGQSLTLIATANQGSEATYESGFVIDKFPISRPNLTFSTLTVSNMSPEDSSIYLCSERDSGANVLTFGAGSRLTVL.

This clonotype was recorded many times. The chain recombines TRBV5-1 with TRBJ2-3; D gene unclear. Germline loops: CDR1 SGHRS, CDR2 YFSETQ. V dropped 0 bases and J dropped 4 bases, with 6 bases sitting between them. The CDR3 contains 13 residues. The CDR3: CASSLVVADTQYF. The CDR3 DNA reads as TGCGCCAGCAGCTTGGTAGTAGCAGATACGCAGTATTTT.

This clonotype has at least ten counts. CDR3 DNA: TGTGCCAGCACCGCTGGGGGGACAGGGGGTGCCGATTGGTCAGAGACCCAGTACTTC. Residues: CASTAGGTGGADWSETQYF. The rearrangement joins TRBV7-2 to TRBJ2-5; 11 bases align to TRBD1. V lost 7 bases and J lost 4; bases outside the gene matches: 20. CDR1 and CDR2 from the germline V gene are SGHTA and FQGNSA. The CDR3 covers 19 residues. The full variable domain, completed using reference TRBV7-2 and TRBJ2-5, is GAGVSQSPSNKVTEKGKDVELRCDPISGHTALYWYRQSLGQGLEFLIYFQGNSAPDKSGLPSDRFSAERTGGSVSTLTIQRTQQEDSAVYLCASTAGGTGGADWSETQYFGPGTRLLVL.

This clonotype was recorded at least ten times. This chain links TRBV5-1 with TRBJ1-1; D is perhaps TRBD1 (6 bases). The CDR3 spans 14 residues. Trimming removed 1 base from V and 5 bases from J, with 12 bases in between. Germline-derived CDR1 and CDR2 are SGHRS and YFSETQ. CDR3 region: CASSLRQGRTEAFF. The CDR3 DNA is TGCGCCAGCAGCTTGCGGCAGGGGAGGACTGAAGCTTTCTTT.